Below are 30 T cell receptor beta chains sequenced from a single sample in a study of shared clonotypes between healthy human individuals. Assay used: immunoSEQ multiplex PCR; TCRdb lists only in-frame clones, some missing. In the table there are about 520,000 clones, around 85% of which are singletons. Material: PBMCs. The source of these receptors is a woman between 35 and 50 years old in good health. Some clones in this sample may be carry-over from other donors' samples.

V gene TRBV2 combines with J gene TRBJ2-7; D might be TRBD2 (6 bases). The length of the CDR3 is 14 residues. Trimming took off 4 bases at V and 1 base at J, with 11 bases between the two ends. Germline lookup yields CDR1 SNHLY and CDR2 FYNNEI. CDR3 residues: CASSAERASYEQYF. In nucleotides, the CDR3 is TGTGCCAGCAGTGCCGAGCGGGCTTCCTACGAGCAGTACTTC.

The chain combines TRBV5-4 with TRBJ1-1; D is undetermined. The CDR3 sequence is 12 residues long. Looked up from germline, CDR1 is SGHNT and CDR2 is YYREEE (reference sequence). Deletions cut 3 bases from V and 6 bases from J, with 9 bases between. In DNA, the CDR3 is TGTGCCAGCAGCTCTGGCGATCCTGAAGCTTTCTTT. It specifies CASSSGDPEAFF.

The genes are TRBV5-4 and TRBJ1-4; weak D call: TRBD1 (6 bases). The CDR3 sequence is 14 residues long. The V gene lost 5 bases and the J gene lost 5 bases, with 13 bases spanning the gap. Germline assignment: CDR1 SGHNT and CDR2 YYREEE (reference sequence). The CDR3 coding sequence is TGTGCCAGCAGTTTAGGACAGAGAAATGAAAAACTGTTTTTT. Protein product: CASSLGQRNEKLFF.

This clone was observed a few times. The chain links TRBV7-9 to TRBJ1-1, with D unresolved. Looked up from germline, CDR1 is SEHNR and CDR2 is FQNEAQ (reference sequence). This CDR3 is built from 14 residues. V was pared by 6 bases and J by 1 base, with 12 bases between. CDR3 residues: CASRHTTRNTEAFF. CDR3 nucleotide sequence: TGTGCCAGCAGGCACACCACCCGGAACACTGAAGCTTTCTTT.

For this clone: This probably arose from a read error, given a far larger clone one base away. Distinct nucleotide sequences in the sample also encode this CDR3. J is TRBJ2-7 and V is TRBV28; TRBD2 matches at 9 bases. CDR3 length equals 14 residues. Germline V lookup: CDR1 MDHEN, CDR2 SYDVKM. CDR3 sequence: CASSLREGAYEQYF. In DNA, the CDR3 is TGCGCCAGCAGTTTGCGGGAGGGAGCCTACGAGCAGTACTTC.

The gene calls are TRBV7-2 and TRBJ2-5, with 8 bases that match TRBD1. The CDR3 covers 15 residues. Per the germline V gene, CDR1 is SGHTA and CDR2 is FQGNSA. V shed 6 bases and J 5 bases; nucleotides not matched to a gene: 11. The CDR3 DNA is TGTGCCAGCAGGCCCCAGGGGGCCCTCCGGGAGACCCAGTACTTC. Encoded protein: CASRPQGALRETQYF.

This clone was counted ten times or more. The chain carries TRBV5-1 and TRBJ2-2; a possible D gene is TRBD1 (6 bases). V was clipped by 4 bases and J by 0 bases, with 25 bases between them. This CDR3 comprises 20 residues. Germline CDR1 SGHRS, CDR2 YFSETQ. The CDR3 loop is CASSGWQSNLTGSNTGELFF. In nucleotides, the CDR3 is TGCGCCAGCAGCGGCTGGCAATCCAACCTCACAGGGTCGAACACCGGGGAGCTGTTTTTT. The variable domain in full, completed from reference TRBV5-1 and TRBJ2-2, reads KAGVTQTPRYLIKTRGQQVTLSCSPISGHRSVSWYQQTPGQGLQFLFEYFSETQRNKGNFPGRFSGRQFSNSRSEMNVSTLELGDSALYLCASSGWQSNLTGSNTGELFFGEGSRLTVL.

The rearrangement uses TRBV11-2 and TRBJ1-2; a possible D gene is TRBD1 (5 bases). In germline, CDR1 is SGHAT, CDR2 FQNNGV. V was clipped by 3 bases and J by 3 bases, with 8 bases between them. CDR3 length: 13 residues. The CDR3 nucleotides read TGTGCCAGCAGCTTCGACAGCTACTATGGCTACACCTTC. It encodes CASSFDSYYGYTF.

The rearrangement uses TRBV6-1 and TRBJ2-1; TRBD2 matches 13 bases. Germline CDR1 and CDR2: MNHNS and SASEGT. The length of the CDR3 is 15 residues. The junction had 2 bases not matched to a gene; V was cut back by 3 bases and J by 6 bases. DNA of the CDR3: TGTGCCAGCAGTGAGTGGACTAGCGGGAGCAATGAGCAGTTCTTC. It yields the protein CASSEWTSGSNEQFF.

The chain is built from TRBV6-1 and TRBJ2-5, with D unresolved. Trimming stripped 0 bases from V and 2 bases from J, with 1 base between. The CDR3 is made up of 12 amino acids. CDR1 and CDR2 (germline): MNHNS, SASEGT. CDR3 DNA: TGTGCCAGCAGTGAAGCGCAAGAGACCCAGTACTTC. It specifies CASSEAQETQYF.

In the case of this clone: With a far larger clone one base away, a read error is the likely cause. This chain joins TRBV7-2 and TRBJ2-7, with D perhaps TRBD1 (5 bases). Germline lookup yields CDR1 SGHTA and CDR2 FQGNSA. Trimming left V 6 bases short and J 3 bases short, with 9 bases between. The length of the CDR3 is 12 residues. In DNA form, the CDR3 reads TGTGCCAGCAGTCGCCAGGGCTACGAGCAGTACTTC. It is translated as CASSRQGYEQYF.

The chain has TRBV28 and TRBJ2-7; D gene uncertain. The V end was cut by 2 bases, the J end by 0 bases, with 23 bases between. This CDR3 has 19 residues. CDR1 MDHEN and CDR2 SYDVKM come from the germline V gene. The CDR3 spells CASSLKGTSTPPYSYEQYF. The CDR3 region has the DNA TGTGCCAGCAGTTTAAAGGGTACCAGTACCCCTCCCTACTCCTACGAGCAGTACTTC.

This chain joins TRBV29-1 and TRBJ1-5; TRBD1 is a possible D gene (5 bases). Germline lookup yields CDR1 SQVTM and CDR2 ANQGSEA. This CDR3 is built from 13 residues. Trimming cost V 6 bases and J 0 bases, with 9 bases left between them. CDR3 residues: CSVGDVSNQPQHF. CDR3 coding DNA: TGCAGCGTCGGGGACGTTAGCAATCAGCCCCAGCATTTT.

The chain uses TRBV9 and TRBJ1-1, with 7 nucleotides matching TRBD1. V shed 7 bases, J shed 8 bases, and the junction held 14 bases outside the gene matches. This CDR3 is 14 amino acids long. CDR1 is SGDLS and CDR2 is YYNGEE in the germline V gene. As DNA, the CDR3 is TGTGCCAGCGGCCCCTCAGGAGGGGGCAGGGAAGCTTTCTTT. This encodes CASGPSGGGREAFF.

The chain has TRBV15 and TRBJ2-7, with 7 bases fitting TRBD2. V was pared by 3 bases and J by 2 bases, with 7 bases of the junction left unmatched. This CDR3 comprises 15 residues. Germline V gene lookup returns CDR1 LNHNV and CDR2 YYDKDF (reference sequence). DNA of the CDR3: TGTGCCACCAGCAGGGGGGGACTAACCGCCTACGAGCAGTACTTC. This gives the protein CATSRGGLTAYEQYF.

In regard to this clone: This specimen includes other DNA sequences encoding the same CDR3. The CDR3 nucleotides read TGTGCCAGCAGCGTAGCAAGGGGCTCTGGAAACACCATATATTTT. Translated, it gives CASSVARGSGNTIYF. The chain combines TRBV9 with TRBJ1-3, with D tentatively TRBD1 (5 bases). Between the trimmed V and J ends, which lost 0 bases and 0 bases, there was a span of 7 bases. The V gene's germline CDR1 is SGDLS and CDR2 YYNGEE. The CDR3 runs 15 residues.

This clone showed up just once. This likely stems from a read error, as it lies one base from a far larger clone. Other DNA sequences in this specimen translate into the identical CDR3. J is TRBJ1-1 and V is TRBV30; tentative D call: TRBD1 (5 bases). Germline V gives CDR1 GTSNPN, CDR2 SVGIG (reference sequence). V lost 2 bases and J 8 bases, leaving 15 bases between the germline ends. This CDR3 is 13 amino acids long. The CDR3 loop is CAWSIDSGTEAFF. The CDR3 bases are TGTGCCTGGAGTATAGACAGTGGGACCGAAGCTTTCTTT.

The chain recombines TRBV7-9 with TRBJ1-2; 8 positions agree with TRBD1. This CDR3 spans 14 amino acids. J was trimmed by 3 bases and V by 5 bases; bases with no gene match: 5. Per the germline V gene, CDR1 is SEHNR and CDR2 is FQNEAQ (reference sequence). DNA of the CDR3: TGTGCCAGCAGCCTTTTGACAGGGGACTATGGCTACACCTTC. Amino acids: CASSLLTGDYGYTF. Together with reference TRBV7-9 and TRBJ1-2, the CDR3 gives the full variable domain: DTGVSQNPRHKITKRGQNVTFRCDPISEHNRLYWYRQTLGQGPEFLTYFQNEAQLEKSRLLSDRFSAERPKGSFSTLEIQRTEQGDSAMYLCASSLLTGDYGYTFGSGTRLTVV.

Worth noting for this clone: A far larger clone lies a single base away; this is likely a read error. V usage is TRBV11-2 and J usage is TRBJ1-2; no clear D gene. The CDR3 totals 14 residues. In germline, CDR1 is SGHAT, CDR2 FQNNGV. CDR3: CASSMEYNSYDYTF. CDR3 bases: TGTGCCAGCAGTATGGAGTACAATAGTTATGACTACACCTTC.

As regards this clone: A far larger clone is just one base off, so this is likely a read error. The V call is TRBV2, the J call TRBJ2-5; D perhaps matches TRBD1 (5 bases). Germline V gene sequence: CDR1 SNHLY, CDR2 FYNNEI. V lost 5 bases and J lost 0, with 13 bases in between. CDR3 length: 15 residues. The CDR3 region has the DNA TGTGCCAGCAGTTGGGGTGCAGGGAACCAAGAGACCCAGTACTTC. This translates into CASSWGAGNQETQYF.

As to this clone: With only one base between it and a far larger clone, this is likely a read error. The chain recombines TRBV27 with TRBJ2-7; TRBD2 matches 8 bases. Germline CDR1 reads MNHEY; CDR2 reads SMNVEV (reference sequence). The CDR3 extends over 15 amino acids. After removal of 3 bases from V and 10 bases from J, the junction contained 14 bases not matched to a gene. As DNA, the CDR3 is TGTGCCAGCAGTTTTTTTGCGGGAGGCCTTCCGGATCAGTACTTC. Translating gives CASSFFAGGLPDQYF.

This clone was found many times. The same CDR3 arises from other DNA sequences in this sample as well. The V call is TRBV5-4, the J call TRBJ1-1, with a tentative D call TRBD1 (5 bases). The CDR3 loop spans 13 amino acids. Germline V gene data show CDR1 as SGHNT and CDR2 as YYREEE (reference sequence). V was shortened by 4 bases and J by 1 base, with 8 bases between the two germline ends. DNA of the CDR3: TGTGCCAGCAGCCCAGGACAGAACACTGAAGCTTTCTTT. This gives the protein CASSPGQNTEAFF.

In regard to this clone: A far larger clone lies a single base away; this is likely a read error. This chain links TRBV2 with TRBJ1-5; possibly TRBD1 for D (6 bases). The germline V gene encodes CDR1 SNHLY and CDR2 FYNNEI. CDR3 length equals 15 residues. The chain's CDR3 is CASSGMGADNQHQHF. CDR3 coding DNA: TGTGCCAGCAGTGGCATGGGGGCTGACAATCAGCACCAGCATTTT.

This chain's CDR3 is CASSLVRLAEPYEQYF. The CDR3, as DNA: TGTGCCAGCAGCTTGGTAAGGCTAGCGGAGCCCTACGAGCAGTACTTC. The chain links TRBV5-6 to TRBJ2-5, with 7 bases aligning to TRBD2. The J call is in doubt because the DNA end fits TRBJ2-7 better. This CDR3 has 16 amino acids. Per the germline V gene, CDR1 is SGHDT and CDR2 is YYEEEE.

This chain uses TRBV5-6 with TRBJ2-1, with D perhaps TRBD2 (6 bases). The CDR3 is 14 amino acids. V was cut by 0 bases and J by 9 bases, with 13 bases left in between. CDR1 and CDR2 from the germline V gene are SGHDT and YYEEEE. CDR3: CASSLGLGATEQFF. CDR3 coding DNA: TGTGCCAGCAGCTTGGGACTAGGAGCAACTGAGCAGTTCTTC.

Notes on this clone: A much larger clone is a single base away; this may be a read error. In the same sample, other DNA sequences code for this CDR3. This chain links TRBV28 with TRBJ1-2; maybe TRBD1 (6 bases). Trimming shortened V by 3 bases and J by 5 bases, and 7 bases separated the two germline ends. Germline V CDR1 and CDR2: MDHEN, SYDVKM. CDR3 length equals 12 residues. This CDR3 is CASSLRGYGYTF. CDR3 DNA sequence: TGTGCCAGCAGTTTGAGGGGGTATGGCTACACCTTC.

Concerning this clone: With only one base between it and a far larger clone, this is likely a read error. The chain couples TRBV4-1 to TRBJ2-2; 8 bases agree with TRBD1. This CDR3 region has 16 residues. From germline, CDR1 is MGHRA and CDR2 YSYEKL. The CDR3 DNA reads TGCGCCAGCAGCCATTACAGGACAGGGAGGTTGGGGGAGCTGCTTTTT. The encoded protein is CASSHYRTGRLGELLF.

Concerning this clone: One junction end disagrees with the germline gene, perhaps due to a read error. Other nucleotide sequences in the sample specify the same CDR3. The gene calls are TRBV7-3 and TRBJ2-1; 7 nucleotides align to TRBD2. CDR3 length: 15 amino acids. Per the germline V gene, CDR1 is SGHTA and CDR2 is FQGTGA. This CDR3 reads CASSLSGTSYNEQFF. The CDR3 DNA follows: TGTGCCAGCAGCCTAAGCGGGACCTCCTACAATGAGCAATTCTTC. Variable domain in full (rest from reference TRBV7-3 and TRBJ2-1): GAGVSQTPSNKVTEKGKYVELRCDPISGHTALYWYRQSLGQGPEFLIYFQGTGAADDSGLPNDRFFAVRPEGSVSTLKIQRTERGDSAVYLCASSLSGTSYNEQFFGPGTRLTVL.

The genes are TRBV28 and TRBJ1-2, with 7 bases matching TRBD1. CDR3 length: 14 residues. Per the germline V gene, CDR1 is MDHEN and CDR2 is SYDVKM. Germline trimming cut 5 bases from V and 5 bases from J; bases unmatched to any gene: 8. DNA of the CDR3: TGTGCCAGCAGTAGGAAGGGGGCGAGGTATGGCTACACCTTC. Protein product: CASSRKGARYGYTF.

The V gene is TRBV19, the J gene TRBJ2-7; 11 nucleotides line up with TRBD2. The CDR3 totals 17 residues. J gave up 2 bases and V 1 base, and 7 bases lay outside the gene matches. The V gene's germline CDR1 is LNHDA and CDR2 SQIVND (reference sequence). The CDR3 loop reads CASSIGRTSGSTYEQYF. The CDR3 bases are TGTGCCAGTAGTATAGGGCGAACTAGCGGGAGTACCTACGAGCAGTACTTC.